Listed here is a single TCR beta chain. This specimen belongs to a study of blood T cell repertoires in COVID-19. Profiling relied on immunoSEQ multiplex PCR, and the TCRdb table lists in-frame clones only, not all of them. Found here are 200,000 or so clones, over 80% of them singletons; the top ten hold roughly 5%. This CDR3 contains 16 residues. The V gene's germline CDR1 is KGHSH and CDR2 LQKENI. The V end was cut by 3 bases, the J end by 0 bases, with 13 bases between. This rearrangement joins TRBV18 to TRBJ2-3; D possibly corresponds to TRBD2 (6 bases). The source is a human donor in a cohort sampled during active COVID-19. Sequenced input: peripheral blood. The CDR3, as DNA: TGTGCCAGCTCACCCTTATCGGGGGACAGCACAGATACGCAGTATTTT. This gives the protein CASSPLSGDSTDTQYF. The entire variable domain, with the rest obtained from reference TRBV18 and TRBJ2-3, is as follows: NAGVMQNPRHLVRRRGQEARLRCSPMKGHSHVYWYRQLPEEGLKFMVYLQKENIIDESGMPKERFSAEFPKEGPSILRIQQVVRGDSAAYFCASSPLSGDSTDTQYFGPGTRLTVL.